This TCR beta chain was found in a study of tumor-infiltrating lymphocytes in primary liver carcinoma. Starting from approximately 500 ng of total RNA, TCR beta cDNA was produced with a primer in the constant region. Three rounds of nested multiplex PCR with slightly modified ARM-PCR produced TCR beta libraries. TRBV1-TRBV30 forward primers paired with a C-beta reverse primer drove the first two PCR rounds, around 10 cycles each. TCRdb independently ran MiXCR on the multiplex PCR reads; one entry per CDR3 protein. Seen here are 90,000 to 150,000 distinct CDR3 sequences, approximately 68% observed once, and the top ten hold over 7.5%. Co-extraction yielded RNA and DNA from 20-30 mg of unsorted bulk tissue. CDR3 size: 18 residues. V gave up 4 bases and J gave up 0 bases, with 20 bases separating them. Germline loops: CDR1 SGHRS, CDR2 YFSETQ. At least ten counts were recorded for this clonotype.

The chain recombines TRBV5-1 with TRBJ2-1; D may be TRBD2 (5 bases). The source of this sequence is a woman in her sixties with primary liver carcinoma and hepatitis B virus infection. Sample: tumor-adjacent normal liver tissue. CDR3 in DNA: TGCGCCAGCAGCCTCACGACGCCGGGGAGACGCTCCTACAATGAGCAGTTCTTC. Translated: CASSLTTPGRRSYNEQFF.